In this sample, the clone carrying this T cell receptor beta chain turned up once. V was pared by 2 bases and J by 3 bases, with 3 bases between. The length of the CDR3 is 12 residues. Germline V gene lookup returns CDR1 SGHRS and CDR2 YFSETQ. Both 60 Vbeta primers and 13 Jbeta primers went into the PCR. Sequencing was performed with immunoSEQ multiplex PCR; in TCRdb, only in-frame clones are kept and a portion is missing. The table lists some 140,000 clones, 79% of them singletons, with 7.7% in the top ten. This sample was included in a study of cytomegalovirus exposure and HLA in healthy donors. This chain connects TRBV5-1 to TRBJ2-1; D unclear. The clonotype comes from a man between 25 and 39 years old in good health and CMV-seropositive. Sample: PBMCs. CDR3 DNA sequence: TGCGCCAGCAGCTTTAACTACAATGAGCAGTTCTTC. Its translation is CASSFNYNEQFF.